The sequence of this T cell receptor beta chain was determined in a study of post-analysis software for immune sequencing data. The study, taken as a whole, reports: Patients had higher frequencies than controls of about five TRBV segments, including TRBV5-6, TRBV5-1 and TRBV20-1.

V was cut by 7 bases and J by 0 bases, with 11 bases left in between. CDR1 is SNHLY, CDR2 FYNNEI, per germline. This CDR3 comprises 14 residues. Unique molecular identifiers tagged the TCR beta cDNA libraries. Via MiXCR, TCRdb re-called the PCR reads, giving one row per CDR3 protein. The sample records roughly 700,000 distinct CDR3 sequences, 25% to 30% being singletons. Concerning this clonotype: Its antigen is still unknown.

Sequencing was performed on blood. The TCR originated in a girl aged 5 to 17 with multiple sclerosis. The chain has TRBV2 and TRBJ2-3, with D possibly TRBD1 on 6 matching bases. The CDR3 bases are TGTGCCAGCACCGGACAGTTTAGCACAGATACGCAGTATTTT. This translates into CASTGQFSTDTQYF.